This T cell receptor beta chain was obtained from a study of kidney transplant recipient with SARS-CoV-2 infection. V shed 0 bases and J shed 7 bases, with 11 bases lying between them. The CDR3 has 14 amino acids. Germline CDR1 reads SGHRS; CDR2 reads YFSETQ. TCRdb passed the reads through MiXCR, listing each CDR3 protein once. The sample holds fewer than 250,000 distinct CDR3 sequences; about 28% are singletons and the top ten take nearly 7.5%. Specimen: a blood sample, collected at baseline and on day 111 from a kidney transplant recipient. The clonotype originates from a male patient aged 30 to 39 who had COVID-19 and was a kidney transplant recipient. Some T cells may possibly be graft donor cells. The chain recombines TRBV5-1 with TRBJ2-1; D perhaps matches TRBD2 (6 bases). The CDR3 DNA is TGCGCCAGCAGCTTGGCCTCGACTAGAAATGAGCAGTTCTTC. Its protein product is CASSLASTRNEQFF.